What follows are 29 T cell receptor beta chains derived from one specimen sequenced in a study of blood T cell repertoires in COVID-19. Profiled with immunoSEQ multiplex PCR; TCRdb holds only in-frame clones, not every one. The sample has over 200,000 clones; approximately 90% are singletons. The sample was peripheral blood. The receptors here all came from a woman between 18 and 29 years old who had recovered from COVID-19.

The chain joins TRBV9 to TRBJ2-5, with a possible D match to TRBD2 (6 bases). Trimming stripped 0 bases from V and 5 bases from J, with 11 bases between. Germline lookup yields CDR1 SGDLS and CDR2 YYNGEE. This CDR3 contains 14 residues. The CDR3: CASSVGGESETQYF. The CDR3 DNA is TGTGCCAGCAGCGTAGGGGGGGAGTCGGAGACCCAGTACTTC.

This clone was recorded only once. The chain combines TRBV6-5 with TRBJ2-4; tentative D call: TRBD1 (6 bases). This CDR3 region has 14 residues. With 6 bases removed from V and 7 bases from J, the gap between germline ends came to 16 bases. Germline V gene sequence: CDR1 MNHEY, CDR2 SVGAGI. This chain's CDR3 is CASRDPGTSNIQYF. Here the CDR3 DNA reads TGTGCCAGCAGAGACCCCGGGACATCGAACATTCAGTACTTC.

The V call is TRBV5-1, the J call TRBJ2-1, with TRBD1 as a possible D gene (5 bases). Germline values: CDR1 SGHRS, CDR2 YFSETQ. The CDR3 is made up of 14 amino acids. Trimming removed 4 bases at V and 5 bases at J, with 13 bases between. The CDR3 region has the DNA TGCGCCAGCAGCGTTCGACAGAGCAACAATGAGCAGTTCTTC. As protein: CASSVRQSNNEQFF.

This clone was detected only a few times. The chain links TRBV7-6 to TRBJ2-2; 9 bases are a match to TRBD1. Germline V gene data show CDR1 as SGHVS and CDR2 as FNYEAQ. The CDR3 length is 14 residues. With V trimmed by 5 bases and J by 5 bases, 3 bases remained unmatched. CDR3 region: CASSLGQGTGELFF. The CDR3 DNA reads TGTGCCAGCAGCCTGGGACAGGGAACCGGGGAGCTGTTTTTT. The variable domain in full, with the rest retrieved from reference TRBV7-6 and TRBJ2-2, is GAGVSQSPRYKVTKRGQDVALRCDPISGHVSLYWYRQALGQGPEFLTYFNYEAQQDKSGLPNDRFSAERPEGSISTLTIQRTEQRDSAMYRCASSLGQGTGELFFGEGSRLTVL.

The chain uses TRBV7-6 and TRBJ2-1; tentative D call: TRBD2 (6 bases). V dropped 0 bases and J dropped 0 bases, with 12 bases sitting between them. The CDR3 length is 17 residues. Germline V gives CDR1 SGHVS, CDR2 FNYEAQ. The CDR3 spells CASSLAAGPLSYNEQFF. The CDR3 region has the DNA TGTGCCAGCAGCTTAGCTGCGGGACCCCTCTCCTACAATGAGCAGTTCTTC. The full variable domain, rest sourced from reference TRBV7-6 and TRBJ2-1, is GAGVSQSPRYKVTKRGQDVALRCDPISGHVSLYWYRQALGQGPEFLTYFNYEAQQDKSGLPNDRFSAERPEGSISTLTIQRTEQRDSAMYRCASSLAAGPLSYNEQFFGPGTRLTVL.

The chain recombines TRBV6-5 with TRBJ1-2; D is ambiguous. The length of the CDR3 is 12 residues. V lost 4 bases and J 5 bases, leaving 8 bases between the germline ends. Per the germline V gene, CDR1 is MNHEY and CDR2 is SVGAGI. This chain's CDR3 is CASSSSYYGYTF. The CDR3 region has the DNA TGTGCCAGCAGTTCGAGCTATTATGGCTACACCTTC.

V and J are TRBV9 and TRBJ2-5; 8 bases align to TRBD2. V lost 3 bases and J lost 4; bases outside the gene matches: 8. The CDR3 is 15 amino acids. Germline lookup yields CDR1 SGDLS and CDR2 YYNGEE. Here the CDR3 DNA reads TGTGCCAGCAGCGCAGCGGGAGCCCTAGGAGAGACCCAGTACTTC. Translation: CASSAAGALGETQYF.

V gene TRBV7-2 combines with J gene TRBJ1-4; D possibly corresponds to TRBD1 (5 bases). CDR3 length equals 15 residues. CDR1 is SGHTA, CDR2 FQGNSA, per germline. V lost 5 bases, J lost 12 bases, and 22 bases lay in between. The CDR3 DNA reads TGTGCCAGCAGCCCCCCGGGACTTCGGTTTGGGCAACTGTTTTTT. It yields the protein CASSPPGLRFGQLFF.

The gene calls are TRBV3-1 (or the pseudogene TRBV3-2) and TRBJ1-2; 12 nucleotides match TRBD1. In germline, CDR1 is LGHDT, CDR2 YNNKEL (reference sequence). After removal of 3 bases from V and 11 bases from J, the junction contained 10 bases not matched to a gene. The length of the CDR3 is 15 residues. For the CDR3, the DNA is TGTGCCAGCAGCCACCTCGGGACAGGGGGCCGAAGGTACACCTTC. Translating it yields CASSHLGTGGRRYTF.

V usage is TRBV15 and J usage is TRBJ2-1, with D possibly matching TRBD2 (5 bases). The length of the CDR3 is 13 residues. Germline lookup yields CDR1 LNHNV and CDR2 YYDKDF (reference sequence). V was pared by 8 bases and J by 0 bases, with 8 bases between. This CDR3 is CATQDFSYNEQFF. CDR3 nucleotides: TGTGCCACCCAGGACTTCTCCTACAATGAGCAGTTCTTC.

V usage is TRBV15 and J usage is TRBJ2-2; 13 nucleotides match TRBD2. With 3 bases clipped from V and 6 bases from J, the junction kept 7 bases outside the gene matches. The CDR3 spans 17 residues. Germline V gives CDR1 LNHNV, CDR2 YYDKDF (reference sequence). DNA for the CDR3: TGTGCCACCAGCAGCAACCCGGGACTAGCGGGACCCGGGGAGCTGTTTTTT. It is translated as CATSSNPGLAGPGELFF. Together with reference TRBV15 and TRBJ2-2, the CDR3 gives the full variable domain: DAMVIQNPRYQVTQFGKPVTLSCSQTLNHNVMYWYQQKSSQAPKLLFHYYDKDFNNEADTPDNFQSRRPNTSFCFLDIRSPGLGDTAMYLCATSSNPGLAGPGELFFGEGSRLTVL.

The gene calls are TRBV21-1 and TRBJ1-1; no check of the table's D call, TRBD1, against the DNA was made. TRBV21-1 has pseudogene status. CDR3 size: 16 residues. CDR3 sequence reads: CASSKALRGPNTEAFF. DNA for the CDR3: TGTGCCAGCAGCAAAGCGCTTAGGGGTCCGAACACTGAAGCTTTCTTT.

In nucleotides, the CDR3 is TGCGCCAGCAGCTCGCCGTCATCCGGGAACGAGCAGTACTTC. This encodes CASSSPSSGNEQYF. The chain joins TRBV5-1 to TRBJ2-7; D may be TRBD2 (5 bases). Germline V gene sequence: CDR1 SGHRS, CDR2 YFSETQ. Deletions cut 3 bases from V and 5 bases from J, with 15 bases between. The CDR3 length is 14 residues.

The rearrangement joins TRBV27 to TRBJ2-3, with 7 bases aligning to TRBD2. V shed 2 bases, J shed 2 bases, and the junction held 16 bases outside the gene matches. The CDR3 is made up of 19 amino acids. Germline V gene data show CDR1 as MNHEY and CDR2 as SMNVEV (reference sequence). The CDR3 loop reads CASSLGGGRPGADTDTQYF. The CDR3 DNA sequence: TGTGCCAGCAGTTTAGGGGGGGGGAGGCCTGGGGCGGACACAGATACGCAGTATTTT.

J is TRBJ1-2 and V is TRBV6-5; D uncertain. V lost 8 bases, J lost 7 bases, and 14 bases lay in between. Germline V gene sequence: CDR1 MNHEY, CDR2 SVGAGI. The CDR3 has 12 amino acids. This CDR3 reads CASLDGGLGYTF. The CDR3 DNA is TGTGCCAGCCTAGACGGAGGTCTTGGCTACACCTTC.

This rearrangement joins TRBV27 to TRBJ2-7, with 9 bases that match TRBD2. Germline values: CDR1 MNHEY, CDR2 SMNVEV (reference sequence). The CDR3 length is 14 residues. V dropped 7 bases and J dropped 2; count of bases not matched to a gene: 6. The CDR3 spells CASMVASGAYEQYF. The DNA for the CDR3 is TGTGCCAGCATGGTCGCTAGCGGGGCCTACGAGCAGTACTTC.

The chain carries TRBV21-1 and TRBJ2-1; the D call TRBD1 from the table was never checked on the DNA. TRBV21-1 is listed as a pseudogene. The CDR3 is 15 residues long. The CDR3 loop is CASSKGKDRANEQFF. The DNA of the CDR3 is TGTGCCAGCAGCAAAGGAAAGGACAGGGCCAATGAGCAGTTCTTC.

DNA for the CDR3: TGTGCCAGCAGTTTGATTGGGGGCCCGATAGCTACTCCTGGAAACACCATATATTTT. Its protein product is CASSLIGGPIATPGNTIYF. This chain connects TRBV28 to TRBJ1-3; D possibly corresponds to TRBD1 (6 bases). Germline CDR1 is MDHEN and CDR2 is SYDVKM. CDR3 length equals 19 residues. Between the trimmed V and J ends, which lost 3 bases and 2 bases, there was a span of 23 bases.

V and J are TRBV11-2 and TRBJ1-1; maybe TRBD1 (6 bases). V gave up 4 bases and J gave up 11 bases, with 17 bases separating them. Germline CDR1 and CDR2: SGHAT and FQNNGV. The CDR3 runs 13 residues. The chain's CDR3 is CASSYDDRRGAFF. CDR3 in DNA: TGTGCCAGCAGCTACGATGACAGGAGAGGTGCTTTCTTT.

The chain uses TRBV7-2 and TRBJ1-2; 7 nucleotides align to TRBD1. V shed 6 bases, J shed 5 bases, and the junction held 12 bases outside the gene matches. The CDR3 runs 15 residues. Germline-derived CDR1 and CDR2 are SGHTA and FQGNSA. The CDR3 sequence is CASRVPGQAYYGYTF. DNA of the CDR3: TGTGCCAGCAGGGTCCCCGGACAGGCGTATTATGGCTACACCTTC.

V and J are TRBV19 and TRBJ2-7, with D possibly being TRBD1 (6 bases). Germline V gives CDR1 LNHDA, CDR2 SQIVND (reference sequence). This CDR3 has 16 amino acids. V was trimmed by 4 bases and J by 0 bases, leaving 16 bases between them. The CDR3 nucleotides are TGTGCCAGTAGTAGAGGGGGTCGCCTCCACTCCTACGAGCAGTACTTC. This codes for CASSRGGRLHSYEQYF.

The chain employs TRBV5-1 and TRBJ2-1; 10 positions match TRBD2. With 0 bases clipped from V and 2 bases from J, the junction kept 14 bases outside the gene matches. The CDR3 sequence is 20 residues long. The germline V gene has CDR1 SGHRS and CDR2 YFSETQ. In DNA form, the CDR3 reads TGCGCCAGCAGCTTGGCTGTAGCGGGAGGCCCGACCCCCCCCTACAATGAGCAGTTCTTC. Protein: CASSLAVAGGPTPPYNEQFF.

The genes are TRBV28 and TRBJ2-1, with D unresolved. V shed 5 bases and J shed 5 bases, with 10 bases lying between them. The germline CDR1 and CDR2 sequences are MDHEN and SYDVKM. This CDR3 region has 13 residues. CDR3 residues: CASSPTKNNEQFF. CDR3 nucleotides: TGTGCCAGCAGTCCCACAAAAAACAATGAGCAGTTCTTC.

This clone was found once. The J gene is TRBJ2-7, the V gene TRBV5-4; 9 nucleotides match TRBD1. This CDR3 is built from 14 residues. Germline trimming cut 4 bases from V and 3 bases from J; bases unmatched to any gene: 5. CDR1 is SGHNT and CDR2 is YYREEE in the germline V gene (reference sequence). CDR3 amino acids: CASSPGQGSYEQYF. The CDR3 DNA reads as TGTGCCAGCAGCCCTGGACAGGGGAGCTACGAGCAGTACTTC.

DNA for the CDR3: TGTGCCAGCAGTTTTAGAGGGACACCTCGAGAGACCCAGTACTTC. It codes for CASSFRGTPRETQYF. This sequence joins TRBV6-5 and TRBJ2-5; maybe TRBD1 (6 bases). Trimming cost V 4 bases and J 4 bases, with 16 bases left between them. The CDR3 has 15 residues. Germline V gives CDR1 MNHEY, CDR2 SVGAGI.

The count of this clone is one. The chain has TRBV7-2 and TRBJ2-7, with 10 positions matching TRBD2. V trimming: 3 bases; J trimming: 9 bases; junction bases outside the gene matches: 14. The CDR3 is 16 residues long. In germline, CDR1 is SGHTA, CDR2 FQGNSA. CDR3 sequence: CASSFAQLAGSLGQYF. CDR3 sequence (DNA): TGTGCCAGCAGCTTCGCCCAACTAGCGGGGTCCCTCGGGCAGTACTTC.

The V gene is TRBV28, the J gene TRBJ1-3; 12 nucleotides align to TRBD1. This CDR3 has 18 residues. CDR1 is MDHEN, CDR2 SYDVKM, per germline. J gave up 1 base and V 2 bases, and 6 bases lay outside the gene matches. CDR3 amino acids: CASSLPGQGASSGNTIYF. The CDR3 DNA follows: TGTGCCAGCAGTTTACCGGGACAGGGGGCGTCATCTGGAAACACCATATATTTT.

In its sample, this clone was seen once. The chain couples TRBV7-6 to TRBJ2-7; D remains unclear. V lost 0 bases and J lost 0, with 9 bases in between. Germline V gene lookup returns CDR1 SGHVS and CDR2 FNYEAQ. The CDR3 is made up of 15 amino acids. The CDR3 here is CASSLAPGRSYEQYF. In nucleotides, the CDR3 is TGTGCCAGCAGCTTAGCTCCAGGCCGCTCCTACGAGCAGTACTTC.

The chain uses TRBV18 and TRBJ1-1; D is undetermined. V lost 0 bases, J lost 1 base, and 12 bases lay in between. The length of the CDR3 is 16 residues. Germline assignment: CDR1 KGHSH and CDR2 LQKENI. DNA for the CDR3: TGTGCCAGCTCACCACCAAACGGGAGAGGGAACACTGAAGCTTTCTTT. As protein: CASSPPNGRGNTEAFF.